This T cell receptor (beta chain) was recorded in a study of breast tumors, draining lymph nodes, adjacent tissues. This clonotype ranks as medium-sized. Its antigen is unidentified. Using its own MiXCR run on the multiplex PCR reads, TCRdb lists one record per CDR3 protein. The table has tens of thousands of distinct CDR3 sequences, around 45% seen once. Germline V CDR1 and CDR2: MGHRA, YSYEKL. This CDR3 has 16 residues. Trimming removed 0 bases at V and 0 bases at J, with 12 bases between. Study-level points and caveats: Tumor repertoires ranked between lymph nodes and nontumor tissue in diversity, with V and J gene preferences.

The source material was breast tumor tissue. The sequence was obtained from a female donor with breast cancer. Some clones in this sample may be carry-over from other donors' samples. The chain uses TRBV4-1 and TRBJ2-7; D is possibly TRBD1 (5 bases). The CDR3 sequence: CASSQDDRSRSYEQYF. In DNA form, the CDR3 reads TGCGCCAGCAGCCAAGATGACAGATCGCGCTCCTACGAGCAGTACTTC.